The next 7 T cell receptor beta chains were all read from a single sample in a study of somatic mutations in cytotoxic T cells in rheumatoid arthritis. Sequencing used immunoSEQ multiplex PCR; TCRdb keeps in-frame clones, though not all of them. The sample holds about 7,000 clones; 60% are singletons and the top ten take less than 25%. Material: CD8+ T cells sorted from blood. The receptors derive from a middle-aged woman in good health.

The chain is built from TRBV5-6 and TRBJ2-7, with D possibly called TRBD1 or TRBD2 (6 bases each). Germline V gives CDR1 SGHDT, CDR2 YYEEEE. The CDR3 consists of 13 residues. V was clipped by 2 bases and J by 2 bases, with 8 bases between them. CDR3 in DNA: TGTGCCAGCAGCTTTAGGGGGGCCTACGAGCAGTACTTC. Translated, it gives CASSFRGAYEQYF.

The chain carries TRBV7-6 and TRBJ2-3; unclear D gene. The CDR3 consists of 12 residues. Germline V gene sequence: CDR1 SGHVS, CDR2 FNYEAQ. The ends were cut back, 3 bases at V and 10 bases at J, with 11 bases in the middle. The CDR3 sequence: CASSLVQAPQYF. CDR3 nucleotides: TGTGCCAGCAGCTTGGTTCAGGCCCCGCAGTATTTT. The entire variable domain, with the rest obtained from reference TRBV7-6 and TRBJ2-3, is as follows: GAGVSQSPRYKVTKRGQDVALRCDPISGHVSLYWYRQALGQGPEFLTYFNYEAQQDKSGLPNDRFSAERPEGSISTLTIQRTEQRDSAMYRCASSLVQAPQYFGPGTRLTVL.

V gene TRBV6-1 combines with J gene TRBJ2-1; D may be TRBD2 (5 bases). V lost 8 bases, J lost 6 bases, and 11 bases lay in between. The CDR3 spans 12 residues. Germline values: CDR1 MNHNS, CDR2 SASEGT. The CDR3 sequence is CASLGIFNEQFF. CDR3 bases: TGTGCCAGCCTCGGGATCTTCAATGAGCAGTTCTTC.

This clone was found a few times. The chain links TRBV19 to TRBJ2-5, with 10 bases that match TRBD2. Germline V gene data show CDR1 as LNHDA and CDR2 as SQIVND (reference sequence). This CDR3 has 13 amino acids. V lost 5 bases, J lost 7 bases, and 4 bases stayed unmatched. CDR3 bases: TGTGCCAGTAGTGTCTTAGCGGGAGGGACCCAGTACTTC. Residues: CASSVLAGGTQYF.

By proportion, this clone is medium-sized (0.01 to 0.1%). The gene calls are TRBV9 and TRBJ2-2; a possible D gene is TRBD2 (6 bases). Trimming cost V 0 bases and J 3 bases, with 12 bases left between them. CDR3 length: 16 amino acids. Germline assignment: CDR1 SGDLS and CDR2 YYNGEE. Written as DNA, the CDR3 is TGTGCCAGCAGCGTAGAGGCTAGCGCCTACACCGGGGAGCTGTTTTTT. Its translation: CASSVEASAYTGELFF.

CDR3 loop: CASRGGGDTDTQYF. As DNA, the CDR3 is TGTGCCAGCAGAGGAGGGGGCGACACAGATACGCAGTATTTT. The chain couples TRBV28 to TRBJ2-3, with D perhaps matching TRBD1 (7 bases). CDR3 length: 14 amino acids. V was pared by 6 bases and J by 2 bases, with 12 bases between. The germline V gene encodes CDR1 MDHEN and CDR2 SYDVKM.

In its sample, this clone was seen a few times. One end of the junction fails to match germline, which may point to a read error. This chain uses TRBV19 with TRBJ2-5; 10 positions agree with TRBD1. The CDR3 contains 16 residues. In germline, CDR1 is LNHDA, CDR2 SQIVND (reference sequence). The DNA for the CDR3 is TGTGCCAGTAGTGTAGAGACAGGGGGCGCTTTAAAGACCCAGTACTTC. It is translated as CASSVETGGALKTQYF.